This T cell receptor (beta chain) was recorded in a study of blood T cell repertoires in COVID-19. On the study more broadly: Some COVID-19 samples were acute and others convalescent; all came from the United States, Italy and Spain.

As handled by the study authors: It was from reference gene primer amplification that nucleated cell counts were estimated. This table comes from immunoSEQ multiplex PCR, and its TCRdb copy is limited to in-frame clones, with some not included. V and J calls and clone size come straight from that table; D and trimming were deduced from the DNA. The sample contains about 120,000 clones, about 90% of which appear only once. The CDR3 is 17 amino acids. V lost 0 bases and J lost 2, with 11 bases in between. Germline V CDR1 and CDR2: SGHDN, FVKESK. The clonotype was recovered from a human donor in a cohort sampled during active COVID-19. The V call is TRBV14, the J call TRBJ2-6; D uncertain. Sequenced: peripheral blood. CDR3 nucleotide sequence: TGTGCCAGCAGCCAAGATCCCAAGACAACTGGGGCCAACGTCCTGACTTTC. This codes for CASSQDPKTTGANVLTF.